This record looks at one TCR beta chain sequence and its context. Looked up from germline, CDR1 is SGHRS and CDR2 is YFSETQ. Trimming stripped 4 bases from V and 0 bases from J, with 12 bases between. This CDR3 spans 15 amino acids. The data were obtained in a study of T-cell memory formation after mild COVID-19. Study details: TCR clusters showed largely donor specificity.

From the 5' RACE reads, TCRdb called clonotypes with MiXCR, one entry per CDR3 protein. The sample holds fewer than 650,000 distinct CDR3 sequences; 17% are singletons and the top ten take approximately 8.1%. Sample: PBMCs or a T cell subset sorted from them (not recorded which). The V call is TRBV5-1, the J call TRBJ2-3, with D uncertain. This sequence was found in an adult woman who had mild COVID-19 (a few samples of this study predate the infection). Cell type and time point are not known. The CDR3 loop is CASSLTPYSTDTQYF. Here the CDR3 DNA reads TGCGCCAGCAGCCTAACACCGTATAGCACAGATACGCAGTATTTT.